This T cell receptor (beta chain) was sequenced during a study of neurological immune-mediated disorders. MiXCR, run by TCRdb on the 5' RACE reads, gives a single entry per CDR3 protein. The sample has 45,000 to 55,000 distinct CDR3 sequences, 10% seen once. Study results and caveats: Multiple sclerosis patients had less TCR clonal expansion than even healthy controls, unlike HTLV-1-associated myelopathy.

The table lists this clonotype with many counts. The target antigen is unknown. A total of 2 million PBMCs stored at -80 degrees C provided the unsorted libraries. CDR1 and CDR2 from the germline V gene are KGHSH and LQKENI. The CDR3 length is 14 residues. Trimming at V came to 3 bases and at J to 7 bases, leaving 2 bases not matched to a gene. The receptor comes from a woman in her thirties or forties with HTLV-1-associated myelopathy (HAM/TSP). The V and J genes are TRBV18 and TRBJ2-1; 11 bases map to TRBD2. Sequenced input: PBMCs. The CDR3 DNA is TGTGCCAGCTCACCGACTAGCGGGGTAAATGAGCAGTTCTTC. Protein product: CASSPTSGVNEQFF.